Listed here are 26 T cell receptor beta chains from one sample, sequenced in a study of OX40 agonist ivuxolimab in advanced cancers. The assay was immunoSEQ multiplex PCR, and TCRdb's table has in-frame clones only and misses some. The sample holds around 84,000 clones, roughly 87% seen once. This material consisted of CD4+ or CD8+ T cells sorted from blood, taken in a trial of the OX40 agonist ivuxolimab. The source is an adult with an advanced solid tumor such as melanoma, head and neck, liver or kidney cancer.

The chain uses TRBV10-2 and TRBJ1-1, with a tentative D call TRBD1 (6 bases). CDR1 WSHSY and CDR2 SAAADI come from the germline V gene. The CDR3 extends over 12 amino acids. V lost 4 bases and J 9 bases, leaving 12 bases between the germline ends. The CDR3 coding sequence is TGCGCCAGCAGTGCTGTCCGGGACAAAGCTTTCTTT. As protein: CASSAVRDKAFF.

This rearrangement joins TRBV9 to TRBJ2-6, with D perhaps matching TRBD2 (6 bases). The V gene lost 4 bases and the J gene lost 4 bases, with 12 bases spanning the gap. CDR1 SGDLS and CDR2 YYNGEE come from the germline V gene. The length of the CDR3 is 15 residues. In DNA form, the CDR3 reads TGTGCCAGCAGCACCCGGGGAGGCGGGGCCAACGTCCTGACTTTC. It specifies CASSTRGGGANVLTF.

This clone appeared once. The V and J genes are TRBV28 and TRBJ2-7; D is undetermined. CDR1 MDHEN and CDR2 SYDVKM come from the germline V gene. The CDR3 runs to 14 residues. The V gene lost 1 base and the J gene lost 1 base, with 8 bases spanning the gap. The chain's CDR3 is CASSLLGLSYEQYF. CDR3 bases: TGTGCCAGCAGTTTATTGGGTTTGTCCTACGAGCAGTACTTC.

V and J are TRBV27 and TRBJ2-1; TRBD2 aligns across 8 bases. Looked up from germline, CDR1 is MNHEY and CDR2 is SMNVEV (reference sequence). V lost 5 bases and J lost 12; bases outside the gene matches: 18. The CDR3 is made up of 16 amino acids. DNA of the CDR3: TGTGCCAGCAGTGCCCCCGGGACTAGGGCTTACAGTGGGCAGTTCTTC. The encoded protein is CASSAPGTRAYSGQFF.

This sequence joins TRBV2 and TRBJ2-3; 9 nucleotides agree with TRBD2. CDR3 size: 17 residues. V dropped 7 bases and J dropped 2; count of bases not matched to a gene: 13. CDR1 is SNHLY and CDR2 is FYNNEI in the germline V gene. The CDR3 protein is CASNQGWVAGVTDTQYF. The CDR3 coding sequence is TGTGCCAGCAATCAGGGCTGGGTAGCGGGAGTCACAGATACGCAGTATTTT.

This chain connects TRBV27 to TRBJ1-3, with a possible D match to TRBD1 (5 bases). The CDR3 covers 15 residues. V lost 0 bases to trimming and J lost 1 base, with 7 bases between them. The V gene's germline CDR1 is MNHEY and CDR2 SMNVEV (reference sequence). CDR3 nucleotides: TGTGCCAGCAGTTTATCAGGGGCATCTGGAAACACCATATATTTT. Encoded protein: CASSLSGASGNTIYF.

The V and J genes are TRBV6-1 and TRBJ1-2, with D hard to call. Germline V gives CDR1 MNHNS, CDR2 SASEGT. This CDR3 has 13 amino acids. Trimming took 2 bases from V and 9 from J, leaving 13 bases between them. The CDR3 nucleotides are TGTGCCAGCAGTGAAAGATGGTTGTCGAGCTACACCTTC. Amino acids: CASSERWLSSYTF.

The rearrangement uses TRBV19 and TRBJ2-2; D is perhaps TRBD1 or TRBD2 (5 bases each). The CDR3 is made up of 17 amino acids. The V gene lost 0 bases and the J gene lost 0 bases, with 11 bases spanning the gap. CDR1 and CDR2 (germline): LNHDA, SQIVND (reference sequence). CDR3 nucleotide sequence: TGTGCCAGTAGTATAGAGGGACGGAGATCGAACACCGGGGAGCTGTTTTTT. As protein: CASSIEGRRSNTGELFF.

The V call is TRBV29-1, the J call TRBJ1-5; D perhaps matches TRBD1 (6 bases). Per germline, CDR1 SQVTM and CDR2 ANQGSEA. CDR3 length equals 14 residues. V shed 4 bases and J shed 4 bases, with 14 bases lying between them. The CDR3 DNA reads as TGCAGCGTTGCGGGGGGACAACCGAATCAGCCCCAGCATTTT. Amino acids: CSVAGGQPNQPQHF. The entire variable domain, with the rest obtained from reference TRBV29-1 and TRBJ1-5, is as follows: SAVISQKPSRDICQRGTSLTIQCQVDSQVTMMFWYRQQPGQSLTLIATANQGSEATYESGFVIDKFPISRPNLTFSTLTVSNMSPEDSSIYLCSVAGGQPNQPQHFGDGTRLSIL.

The chain joins TRBV27 to TRBJ2-4; D not certain. Germline V gene data show CDR1 as MNHEY and CDR2 as SMNVEV (reference sequence). The CDR3 totals 17 residues. The V end was cut by 4 bases, the J end by 0 bases, with 16 bases between. CDR3: CASSSYQTTGAKNIQYF. For the CDR3, the DNA is TGTGCCAGCAGTTCCTACCAGACAACCGGAGCCAAAAACATTCAGTACTTC.

This clone occurred once. This chain connects TRBV28 to TRBJ2-3, with 7 bases lining up with TRBD2. Germline-derived CDR1 and CDR2 are MDHEN and SYDVKM. J was trimmed by 0 bases and V by 4 bases; bases with no gene match: 7. The CDR3 length is 16 residues. The CDR3 is CASSSPSGLSTDTQYF. CDR3 bases: TGTGCCAGCAGTTCACCTAGCGGTTTAAGCACAGATACGCAGTATTTT.

V usage is TRBV19 and J usage is TRBJ1-2, with TRBD1 matching over 10 bases. Trimming cost V 6 bases and J 5 bases; bases outside gene matches: 12. This CDR3 is built from 16 residues. In germline, CDR1 is LNHDA, CDR2 SQIVND (reference sequence). CDR3 sequence (DNA): TGTGCCAGTAGCCGGGACAGGGGCTCCATGGGGTATGGCTACACCTTC. As protein: CASSRDRGSMGYGYTF.

The rearrangement links TRBV5-4 to TRBJ1-6; the D gene is possibly TRBD1 (5 bases). With 4 bases removed from V and 0 bases from J, the gap between germline ends came to 14 bases. Germline V lookup: CDR1 SGHNT, CDR2 YYREEE (reference sequence). This CDR3 contains 17 residues. CDR3 residues: CASSRSRDFSYNSPLHF. CDR3 DNA: TGTGCCAGCAGCCGGAGTCGGGACTTCTCCTATAATTCACCCCTCCACTTT.

The chain is built from TRBV11-2 and TRBJ2-3; D might be TRBD2 (6 bases). The CDR3 totals 15 residues. V lost 2 bases to trimming and J lost 2 bases, with 11 bases between them. CDR1 SGHAT and CDR2 FQNNGV come from the germline V gene. The CDR3 here is CASSLYGRVTDTQYF. The CDR3 DNA follows: TGTGCCAGCAGCTTATACGGGAGAGTCACAGATACGCAGTATTTT.

In this sample, this clone turned up a few times. V and J are TRBV5-1 and TRBJ2-1, with a tentative D call TRBD2 (5 bases). From germline, CDR1 is SGHRS and CDR2 YFSETQ. The germline V and J ends were trimmed by 2 bases and 6 bases, with 9 bases remaining between them. The CDR3 runs to 13 residues. CDR3 in amino acids: CASSFVASNEQFF. CDR3 DNA: TGCGCCAGCAGCTTCGTAGCGTCCAATGAGCAGTTCTTC.

V and J are TRBV2 and TRBJ2-3; D gene uncertain. With 2 bases removed from V and 3 bases from J, the gap between germline ends came to 15 bases. The CDR3 spans 16 residues. Germline V gene data show CDR1 as SNHLY and CDR2 as FYNNEI. CDR3 DNA sequence: TGTGCCAGCAGTGAATTGGGCCAGTTACGTACAGATACGCAGTATTTT. Residues: CASSELGQLRTDTQYF.

The sample holds one count of this clone. The chain joins TRBV5-1 to TRBJ2-7; D is possibly TRBD2 (5 bases). Trimming stripped 0 bases from V and 7 bases from J, with 17 bases between. The CDR3 length is 15 residues. Germline V gene lookup returns CDR1 SGHRS and CDR2 YFSETQ. DNA of the CDR3: TGCGCCAGCAGCTTGGGAGGGAAAGGGAACGAAGAGCAGTACTTC. Translated: CASSLGGKGNEEQYF.

The rearrangement joins TRBV19 to TRBJ2-3, with D possibly matching TRBD2 (5 bases). V was pared by 0 bases and J by 2 bases, with 9 bases between. Per the germline V gene, CDR1 is LNHDA and CDR2 is SQIVND (reference sequence). The CDR3 is made up of 15 amino acids. The CDR3 is CASSIDDGDTDTQYF. CDR3 DNA sequence: TGTGCCAGTAGTATAGACGACGGGGACACAGATACGCAGTATTTT. The whole variable domain, remainder taken from reference TRBV19 and TRBJ2-3, is DGGITQSPKYLFRKEGQNVTLSCEQNLNHDAMYWYRQDPGQGLRLIYYSQIVNDFQKGDIAEGYSVSREKKESFPLTVTSAQKNPTAFYLCASSIDDGDTDTQYFGPGTRLTVL.

The chain is built from TRBV19 and TRBJ2-2, with a weak D call TRBD2 (6 bases). V dropped 2 bases and J dropped 6 bases, with 13 bases sitting between them. CDR1 is LNHDA and CDR2 is SQIVND in the germline V gene (reference sequence). The CDR3 spans 15 residues. CDR3 sequence: CASSIRGGISGELFF. The CDR3 region has the DNA TGTGCCAGTAGTATAAGAGGAGGGATCTCCGGGGAGCTGTTTTTT.

In nucleotides, the CDR3 is TGTGCCAGCAGCGTAACAGGGACCTCCGCTGAAGCTTTCTTT. As protein: CASSVTGTSAEAFF. This rearrangement joins TRBV9 to TRBJ1-1; D perhaps matches TRBD1 (6 bases). CDR3 length: 14 amino acids. Between the trimmed V and J ends, which lost 1 base and 6 bases, there was a span of 13 bases. CDR1 SGDLS and CDR2 YYNGEE come from the germline V gene.

Here the CDR3 DNA reads TGTGCCAGCAGCTTACGTCCTGGAAACACCATATATTTT. Encoded protein: CASSLRPGNTIYF. J is TRBJ1-3 and V is TRBV7-6; unclear D gene. V gave up 2 bases and J gave up 2 bases, with 4 bases separating them. The CDR3 contains 13 residues. The germline V gene has CDR1 SGHVS and CDR2 FNYEAQ.

This chain connects TRBV5-1 to TRBJ2-1, with a weak D call TRBD2 (6 bases). Trimming left V 4 bases short and J 1 base short, with 18 bases between. CDR3 size: 17 residues. Germline V gene sequence: CDR1 SGHRS, CDR2 YFSETQ. This CDR3 is CASSGGSGTGSYNEQFF. The CDR3 DNA reads TGCGCCAGCAGCGGTGGATCCGGGACTGGATCCTACAATGAGCAGTTCTTC.

As to this clone: Other nucleotide sequences in the sample specify the same CDR3. CDR3 sequence (DNA): TGTGCCAGCAGTTTAAGCACAGATACGCAGTATTTT. Residues: CASSLSTDTQYF. This rearrangement joins TRBV11-3 to TRBJ2-3; unclear D gene. V lost 6 bases to trimming and J lost 0 bases, with 4 bases between them. Germline CDR1 is SGHNT and CDR2 is YENEEA. The CDR3 has 12 amino acids.

The rearrangement joins TRBV6-5 to TRBJ1-1, with 8 bases aligning to TRBD1. The CDR3 runs 14 residues. V dropped 5 bases and J dropped 2; count of bases not matched to a gene: 4. Germline V gene sequence: CDR1 MNHEY, CDR2 SVGAGI. CDR3 sequence reads: CASSKGQGNTEAFF. The CDR3 DNA reads as TGTGCCAGCAGTAAAGGACAGGGAAACACTGAAGCTTTCTTT.

This rearrangement joins TRBV30 to TRBJ1-5; D is ambiguous. V was trimmed by 2 bases and J by 2 bases, leaving 10 bases between them. Germline V lookup: CDR1 GTSNPN, CDR2 SVGIG (reference sequence). The CDR3 totals 14 residues. CDR3 loop: CAWSSGWGNQPQHF. CDR3 in DNA: TGTGCCTGGAGTTCGGGTTGGGGCAATCAGCCCCAGCATTTT.

The CDR3 DNA follows: TGTGCCAGCAGCAAGACAGGGCTCCTTAACACTGAAGCTTTCTTT. It translates to CASSKTGLLNTEAFF. The chain employs TRBV6-6 and TRBJ1-1, with 7 bases identical to TRBD1. Germline CDR1 MNHNY, CDR2 SVGAGI (reference sequence). The CDR3 runs 15 residues. J lost 2 bases, V lost 6 bases, and 9 bases had no gene match.